This T cell receptor beta chain emerged from a study of blood T cell repertoires in COVID-19. Turning to the study itself: Italy, Spain and the United States were the sources of the convalescent and acute COVID-19 samples. PBMCs, B-cell-depleted T cells, or T cells provided the cDNA or gDNA that made up the material.

Authors' data handling: Estimates of nucleated cell counts were drawn from the amplification of reference gene primers. Method: immunoSEQ multiplex PCR; TCRdb's copy keeps in-frame clones and lacks some. That table furnishes V, J and clone size, whereas the DNA furnished D and trimming. The sample records under 250,000 clones, about four fifths being singletons. This clone showed up just a few times. The same CDR3 can be traced to other DNA sequences in this sample. The V gene end was trimmed by 7 bases and the J gene end by 4 bases; junction bases not matched to a gene: 3. The length of the CDR3 is 13 residues. Germline V CDR1 and CDR2: MNHEY, SVGAGI.

The rearrangement joins TRBV6-5 to TRBJ1-4; 7 bases map to TRBD1. The material sequenced was peripheral blood. The clonotype was recovered from a man aged 80 or over with acute or convalescent COVID-19. CDR3 sequence (DNA): TGTGCCAGCATCCCAGGGGGTAATGAAAAACTGTTTTTT. Encoded protein: CASIPGGNEKLFF.